These T cell receptor beta chains were read from a single sample in a study of PD-L1 blockade in urothelial cancer. Generated by immunoSEQ multiplex PCR, the TCRdb table keeps only in-frame clones and is missing some. The top ten hold 2.4% of the sample, which has fewer than 130,000 clones, about 85% seen once. The sequenced sample was PBMCs, obtained around atezolizumab (anti-PD-L1) treatment. Receptor source: a man aged 45 to 65 with urothelial cancer. Both conserved end residues are part of each CDR3. A D gene is named only where the DNA matches it firmly. Clone size is stated in some rows and not others, as once, few, many or a class when expanded.

clone_size j_call d_call v_call cdr3_nt cdr3_aa
once TRBJ2-1 TRBD2 TRBV28 TGTGCCAGCGCCCCGGGAGGCGGGGGAAAAGAGCAGTTCTTC CASAPGGGGKEQFF
NA TRBJ2-3 NA TRBV2 TGTGCCAGCAGGGGGGCCCAGATTAGCACAGATACGCAGTATTTT CASRGAQISTDTQYF
once TRBJ2-5 NA TRBV19 TGTGCCAGTAGTCACCTGGGGGGGCTGGAGACCCAGTACTTC CASSHLGGLETQYF
NA TRBJ1-2 NA TRBV19 TGTGCCAGTACAAAACTTACCGGGACATCGAACTATGGCTACACCTTC CASTKLTGTSNYGYTF
NA TRBJ2-1 TRBD2 TRBV7-9 TGTGCCAGCAGCTCGTTCGGCGGGAGGAGACCGAGCTCCTACAATGAGCAGTTCTTC CASSSFGGRRPSSYNEQFF
NA TRBJ2-1 NA TRBV7-2 TGTGCCAGCAGCTTAGCTAGCTCCCTCTACAATGAGCAGTTCTTC CASSLASSLYNEQFF
NA TRBJ2-7 NA TRBV6-4 TGTGCCAGCAGTGACCGGGCCAGCGGCTCCTACGAGCAGTACTTC CASSDRASGSYEQYF
NA TRBJ2-7 NA TRBV18 TGTGCCAGCTCAATCGACAGCTACGAGCAGTACTTC CASSIDSYEQYF
few TRBJ2-5 NA TRBV7-3 TGTGCCAGCAGCTTAAATGGGGGAGGAGCAGAGACCCAGTACTTC CASSLNGGGAETQYF
NA TRBJ2-2 TRBD2 TRBV10-3 TGTGCCATCAGTGAGTCGGGGGGGGGCACCGGGGAGCTGTTTTTT CAISESGGGTGELFF
once TRBJ1-1 NA TRBV6-1 TGTGCCAGCAGTGTCGGCGGTTACACTGAAGCTTTCTTT CASSVGGYTEAFF
NA TRBJ2-1 NA TRBV5-8 TGTGCCAGCAACCAGGGGCTACGGTACAATGAGCAGTTCTTC CASNQGLRYNEQFF
NA TRBJ2-4 NA TRBV2 TGTGCCAGCTCTCGGGTGGAAGCGAAAAACATTCAGTACTTC CASSRVEAKNIQYF
NA TRBJ1-2 NA TRBV6-1 TGTGCCAGCAGTGAAGTTAGACCAGGCGGCTACACCTTC CASSEVRPGGYTF
NA TRBJ2-7 TRBD2 TRBV18 TGTGCCAGCTCACCACCGGGACTAGGTGGTGAGGAGCAGTACTTC CASSPPGLGGEEQYF
NA TRBJ2-1 TRBD2 TRBV28 TGTGCCAGCAGTTTCACTAGCGGGTGGTTGGGATTCTACAATGAGCAGTTCTTC CASSFTSGWLGFYNEQFF
NA TRBJ1-1 TRBD1 TRBV28 TGTGCCAGCAGTTTTCGTTTTGGGACAGCAAACCGAAAAGAGAACACTGAAGCTTTCTTT CASSFRFGTANRKENTEAFF
few TRBJ1-3 TRBD1 TRBV7-9 TGTGCCAGCAGCTTATCCGGACAGGAGCTAACTGGAAACACCATATATTTT CASSLSGQELTGNTIYF
NA TRBJ2-3 TRBD2 TRBV2 TGTGCCAGCAGTGAGGGACTAGCGGACACAGATACGCAGTATTTT CASSEGLADTDTQYF
NA TRBJ2-7 NA TRBV10-3 TGTGCCATCACGGTAGGTGGTGGACACTACGAGCAGTACTTC CAITVGGGHYEQYF
few TRBJ1-3 NA TRBV2 TGTGCCAGCAGGAGGAGGGGCCTTGGAAACACCATATATTTT CASRRRGLGNTIYF
NA TRBJ2-1 TRBD2 TRBV7-2 TGTGCCAGCAGCTACAGCGGGAGGGCCAACAATGAGCAGTTCTTC CASSYSGRANNEQFF
NA TRBJ2-5 NA TRBV11-2 TGTGCCAGCAGCGGCGGGGTCCAAGAGACCCAGTACTTC CASSGGVQETQYF
NA TRBJ1-1 NA TRBV6-6 TGTGCCAGCAGTCGGCGGGGAGGCACTGAAGCTTTCTTT CASSRRGGTEAFF